This T cell receptor (beta chain) was sequenced during a study of T-cell reconstitution after alpha-beta-depleted transplantation in children. This clonotype was observed many times. The CDR3 extends over 14 amino acids. Germline V gene data show CDR1 as SGHDT and CDR2 as YYEEEE. The ends were cut back, 4 bases at V and 5 bases at J, with 12 bases in the middle. Molecular barcoding with unique molecular identifiers was used for the TCRbeta library. Each CDR3 protein gets one entry after TCRdb re-called the PCR reads with MiXCR. The sample holds roughly 170,000 distinct CDR3 sequences, roughly 6.8% seen once.

The receptor's source is a human donor who donated a stem cell graft to a child with Wiskott-Aldrich syndrome. This specimen consisted of PBMCs from the stem cell graft donor, obtained from the stem cell graft. The J gene is TRBJ2-2, the V gene TRBV5-6; D is undetermined. Here the CDR3 reads CASSRLGETGELFF. The CDR3 bases are TGTGCCAGCAGCCGTTTGGGTGAGACCGGGGAGCTGTTTTTT.